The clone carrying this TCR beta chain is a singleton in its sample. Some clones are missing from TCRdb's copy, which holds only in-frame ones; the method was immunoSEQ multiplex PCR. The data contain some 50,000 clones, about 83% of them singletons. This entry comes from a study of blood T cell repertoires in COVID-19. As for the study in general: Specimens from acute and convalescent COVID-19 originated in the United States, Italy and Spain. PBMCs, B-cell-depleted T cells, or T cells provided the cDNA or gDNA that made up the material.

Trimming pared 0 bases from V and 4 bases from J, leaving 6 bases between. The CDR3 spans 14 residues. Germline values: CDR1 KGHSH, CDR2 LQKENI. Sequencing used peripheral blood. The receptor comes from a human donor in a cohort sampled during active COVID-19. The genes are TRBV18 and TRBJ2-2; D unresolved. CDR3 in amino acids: CASSPPSVTGELFF. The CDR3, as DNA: TGTGCCAGCTCACCACCATCAGTCACCGGGGAGCTGTTTTTT.